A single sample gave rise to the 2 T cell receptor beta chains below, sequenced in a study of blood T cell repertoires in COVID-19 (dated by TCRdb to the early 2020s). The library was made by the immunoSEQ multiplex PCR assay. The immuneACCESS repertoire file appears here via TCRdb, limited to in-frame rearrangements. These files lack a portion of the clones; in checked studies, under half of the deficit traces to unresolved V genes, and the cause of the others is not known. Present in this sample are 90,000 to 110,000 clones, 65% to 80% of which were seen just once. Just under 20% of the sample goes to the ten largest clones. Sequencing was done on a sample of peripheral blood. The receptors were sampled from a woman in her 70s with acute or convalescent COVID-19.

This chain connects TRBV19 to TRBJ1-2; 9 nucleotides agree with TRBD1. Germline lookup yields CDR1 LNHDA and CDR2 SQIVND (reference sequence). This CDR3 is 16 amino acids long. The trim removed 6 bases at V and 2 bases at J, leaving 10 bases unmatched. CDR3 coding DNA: TGTGCCAGTAGGGATACCGGGACAGGGACCAACTATGGCTACACCTTC. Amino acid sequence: CASRDTGTGTNYGYTF.

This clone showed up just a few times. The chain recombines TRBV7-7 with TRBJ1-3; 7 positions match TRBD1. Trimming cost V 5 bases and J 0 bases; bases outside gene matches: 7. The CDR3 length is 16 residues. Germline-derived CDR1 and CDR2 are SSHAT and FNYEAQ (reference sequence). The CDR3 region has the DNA TGTGCCAGCAGCACCGGACAGGCGAACTCTGGAAACACCATATATTTT. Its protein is CASSTGQANSGNTIYF.